In its sample, the clone carrying this TCR beta chain was seen a few times. Its target is not known. Per the germline V gene, CDR1 is MNHNS and CDR2 is SASEGT. CDR3 length: 13 residues. Trimming shortened V by 2 bases and J by 6 bases, and 7 bases separated the two germline ends. Production of TCR cDNA was by 5'RACE template switching, which also added a universal primer site and UMIs. Each CDR3 protein is one row after TCRdb ran MiXCR on the 5' RACE reads. The sample holds a few hundred thousand distinct CDR3 sequences; more than 3% are singletons and the top ten take around 20%. The source of the sample is a study of T cells after yellow fever vaccination. The study, taken as a whole, reports: Booster sampling recovered most clones from primary vaccination (96% CD4, approximately 88% CD8). FACS-sorted repertoires could harbor abundant contaminating bulk-population clonotypes. Relatively few clonotypes were ones that appeared in both CD4 and CD8 compartments.

The source is a man aged 18 to 29 who received the YFV17D yellow fever vaccine. Sequencing was performed on PBMCs, taken on the day of the yellow fever booster vaccination. The chain combines TRBV6-1 with TRBJ2-2, with D possibly TRBD2 on 5 matching bases. CDR3 amino acids: CASSELEAGELFF. Written as DNA, the CDR3 is TGTGCCAGCAGTGAATTGGAGGCCGGGGAGCTGTTTTTT.